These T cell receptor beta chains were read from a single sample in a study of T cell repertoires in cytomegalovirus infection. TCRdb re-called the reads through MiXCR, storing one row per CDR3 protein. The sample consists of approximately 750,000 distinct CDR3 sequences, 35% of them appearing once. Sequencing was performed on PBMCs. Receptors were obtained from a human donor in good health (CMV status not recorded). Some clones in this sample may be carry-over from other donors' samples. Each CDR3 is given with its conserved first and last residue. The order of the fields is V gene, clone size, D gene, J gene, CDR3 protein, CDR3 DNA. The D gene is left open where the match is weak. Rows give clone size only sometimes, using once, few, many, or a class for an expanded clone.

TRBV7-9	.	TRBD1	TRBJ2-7	CASSSQWDRGSYEQYF	TGTGCCAGCAGCTCCCAATGGGACAGGGGTTCCTACGAGCAGTACTTC
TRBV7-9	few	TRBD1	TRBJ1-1	CASSAWSHRGTEAFF	TGTGCCAGCAGCGCGTGGTCCCACAGGGGCACTGAAGCTTTCTTT
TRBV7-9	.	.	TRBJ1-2	CASSSGAENYGYTF	TGTGCCAGCAGCTCGGGGGCGGAGAACTATGGCTACACCTTC
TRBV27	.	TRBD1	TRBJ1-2	CASSLRTGASYGYTF	TGTGCCAGCAGTTTAAGGACAGGGGCATCCTATGGCTACACCTTC
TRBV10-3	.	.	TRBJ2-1	CAISDRSSPHNEQFF	TGTGCCATCAGTGATAGGTCCTCCCCCCACAATGAGCAGTTCTTC
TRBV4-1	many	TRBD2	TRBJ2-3	CASRVGTSGDGNTQYF	TGCGCCAGCAGGGTCGGGACTAGCGGGGATGGAAATACGCAGTATTTT
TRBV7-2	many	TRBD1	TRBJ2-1	CASSLGQGAPGQFF	TGTGCCAGCAGCTTAGGACAGGGGGCCCCTGGGCAGTTCTTC
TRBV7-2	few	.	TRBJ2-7	CASSSDLGAYEQYF	TGTGCCAGCAGCTCAGACCTGGGAGCCTACGAGCAGTACTTC
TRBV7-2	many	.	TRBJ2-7	CASRPDRAGSYEQYF	TGTGCCAGCAGACCCGATAGGGCCGGCTCCTACGAGCAGTACTTC
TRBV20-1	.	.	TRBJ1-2	CSARDWYGYTF	TGCAGTGCTAGAGACTGGTATGGCTACACCTTC
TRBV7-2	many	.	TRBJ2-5	CASSLGISQYF	TGTGCCAGCAGCTTAGGGATCTCCCAGTACTTC
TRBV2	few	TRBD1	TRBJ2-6	CASRDRTGPLFGANVLTF	TGTGCCAGCAGAGATAGGACAGGCCCTCTTTTTGGGGCCAACGTCCTGACTTTC
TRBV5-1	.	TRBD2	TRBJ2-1	CASRDGLAGNNEQFF	TGCGCCAGCAGAGACGGACTAGCGGGAAACAATGAGCAGTTCTTC
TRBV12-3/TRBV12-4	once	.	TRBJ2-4	CASSFVGAKNIQYF	TGTGCCAGCAGTTTTGTGGGGGCCAAAAACATTCAGTACTTC
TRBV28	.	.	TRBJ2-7	CASSFATNVRPAYEQYF	TGTGCCAGCAGTTTCGCCACAAATGTGAGGCCCGCCTACGAGCAGTACTTC
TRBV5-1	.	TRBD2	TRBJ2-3	CASFSGSQPSTDTQYF	TGCGCCAGTTTTAGCGGGAGTCAGCCTAGCACAGATACGCAGTATTTT
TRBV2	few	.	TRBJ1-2	CASSEGPPTIYGYTF	TGTGCCAGCAGTGAGGGCCCACCGACGATCTATGGCTACACCTTC
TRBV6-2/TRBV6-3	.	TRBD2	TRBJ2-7	CASSYWASGRPTYEQYF	TGTGCCAGCAGTTACTGGGCTAGCGGGAGACCGACCTACGAGCAGTACTTC
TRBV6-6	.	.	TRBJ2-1	CASSYQGGQTTISGIRFTEQFF	TGTGCCAGCAGTTACCAAGGGGGCCAAACTACTATTAGCGGGATTAGGTTTACGGAGCAGTTCTTC
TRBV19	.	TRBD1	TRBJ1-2	CASSPPGQGSNYGYTF	TGTGCCAGTAGTCCCCCGGGACAGGGGTCGAACTATGGCTACACCTTC
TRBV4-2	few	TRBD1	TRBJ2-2	CASSQVLGTDSTGELFF	TGTGCCAGCAGCCAAGTATTGGGGACAGACTCCACCGGGGAGCTGTTTTTT
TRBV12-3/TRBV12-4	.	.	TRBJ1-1	CASSSPNRNTEAFF	TGTGCCAGCAGTTCGCCTAATAGGAACACTGAAGCTTTCTTT
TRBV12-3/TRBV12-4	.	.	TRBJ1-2	CASSAFRVGDGYTF	TGTGCCAGCAGTGCTTTCAGGGTGGGGGATGGCTACACCTTC
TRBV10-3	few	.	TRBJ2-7	CAISEIWVRNYEQYF	TGTGCCATCAGTGAAATTTGGGTAAGAAATTACGAGCAGTACTTC
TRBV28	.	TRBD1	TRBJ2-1	CASSSRTGTWGVEQFF	TGTGCCAGCAGCTCCCGGACAGGGACGTGGGGGGTGGAGCAGTTCTTC
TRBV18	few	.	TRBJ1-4	CASSPWAGSNEKLFF	TGTGCCAGCTCACCATGGGCGGGATCTAATGAAAAACTGTTTTTT
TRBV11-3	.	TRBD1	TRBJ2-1	CASSFSGQGNSNEQFF	TGTGCCAGCAGCTTCTCGGGACAGGGTAATTCCAATGAGCAGTTCTTC
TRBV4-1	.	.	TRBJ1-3	CASSPQTASSGNTIYF	TGCGCCAGCAGCCCCCAGACAGCAAGCTCTGGAAACACCATATATTTT
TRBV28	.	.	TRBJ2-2	CASSSKGGAGELFF	TGTGCCAGCAGTTCCAAGGGGGGGGCCGGGGAGCTGTTTTTT
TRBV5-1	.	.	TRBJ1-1	CASSSQQGLTEAFF	TGCGCCAGCAGCTCCCAACAGGGTTTGACTGAAGCTTTCTTT
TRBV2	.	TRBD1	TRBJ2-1	CASKGTGVGPYNEQFF	TGTGCCAGCAAGGGTACAGGGGTAGGCCCCTACAATGAGCAGTTCTTC
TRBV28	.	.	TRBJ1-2	CASSKRTSGGYTF	TGTGCCAGCAGTAAACGGACATCTGGCGGCTACACCTTC
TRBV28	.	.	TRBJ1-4	CASSGHGKREKLFF	TGTGCCAGCAGTGGGCACGGGAAAAGAGAAAAACTGTTTTTT
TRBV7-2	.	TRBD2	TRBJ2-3	CASSLRASGGRGSDTQYF	TGTGCCAGCAGCTTAAGGGCTAGCGGGGGACGGGGCTCAGATACGCAGTATTTT
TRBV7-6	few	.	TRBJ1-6	CASSLLQTRTSPLHF	TGTGCCAGCAGCTTACTCCAGACGAGGACTTCACCCCTCCACTTT
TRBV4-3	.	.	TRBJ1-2	CASSQDSTGWNYGYTF	TGCGCCAGCAGCCAAGATTCAACAGGATGGAACTATGGCTACACCTTC
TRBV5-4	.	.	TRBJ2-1	CASSLISNEQFF	TGTGCCAGCAGCTTGATTAGTAATGAGCAGTTCTTC
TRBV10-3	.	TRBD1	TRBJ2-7	CAIRPPGGRDEQYF	TGTGCCATCAGACCACCAGGGGGTCGCGACGAGCAGTACTTC
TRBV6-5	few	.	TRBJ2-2	CASSYTNTGELFF	TGTGCCAGCAGTTATACGAACACCGGGGAGCTGTTTTTT
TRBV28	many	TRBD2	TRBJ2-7	CASRRLAGGPVEQYF	TGTGCCAGCAGGAGACTAGCGGGGGGGCCTGTCGAGCAGTACTTC
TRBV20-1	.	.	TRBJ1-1	CSARIIYGRDTEAFF	TGCAGTGCTAGGATAATCTATGGACGGGACACTGAAGCTTTCTTT
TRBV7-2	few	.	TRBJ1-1	CASSSPGVTEAFF	TGTGCCAGCAGCTCCCCGGGGGTCACTGAAGCTTTCTTT
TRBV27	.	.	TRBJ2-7	CASSTSTLTSYEQYF	TGTGCCAGCAGTACTAGCACCCTCACCTCCTACGAGCAGTACTTC
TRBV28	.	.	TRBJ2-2	CASSFEGYTGELFF	TGTGCCAGCAGTTTTGAGGGGTACACCGGGGAGCTGTTTTTT
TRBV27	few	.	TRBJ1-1	CASNVAGVWTEAFF	TGTGCCAGCAATGTTGCGGGCGTCTGGACTGAAGCTTTCTTT
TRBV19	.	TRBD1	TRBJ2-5	CASQDRGQETQYF	TGTGCCAGCCAGGACAGGGGACAAGAGACCCAGTACTTC
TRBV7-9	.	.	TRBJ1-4	CASSSAGFGDDEKLFF	TGTGCCAGCAGCTCAGCTGGGTTTGGGGACGATGAAAAACTGTTTTTT
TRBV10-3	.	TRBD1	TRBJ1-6	CAIHRDSNSPLHF	TGTGCCATCCACCGGGACAGTAATTCACCCCTCCACTTT
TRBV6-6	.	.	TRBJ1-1	CASSSSGMNTEAFF	TGTGCCAGCAGCTCTTCAGGTATGAACACTGAAGCTTTCTTT
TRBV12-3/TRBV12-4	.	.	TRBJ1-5	CASSSSRTDSNQPQHF	TGTGCCAGCAGTTCCAGCCGGACCGATAGCAATCAGCCCCAGCATTTT